These 7 T cell receptor beta chains came from one sample sequenced in a study of T-cell reconstitution after alpha-beta-depleted transplantation in children. As it was prepared, the TCRbeta library received unique molecular identifiers. From the PCR reads, TCRdb called clonotypes with MiXCR, one entry per CDR3 protein. The sample has 700,000 to 950,000 distinct CDR3 sequences; 15% to 20% are singletons. The sample here was PBMCs, mostly from graft donor cells, taken 360 days after TCRalphabeta/CD19-depleted stem cell transplant. The receptors were gathered from a male patient younger than 18 who had a stem cell transplant for acute lymphoblastic leukemia, so the T cells may come from the graft donor.

This clonotype showed up just a few times. The chain recombines TRBV7-8 with TRBJ2-3; TRBD2 agrees at 14 bases. Germline trimming cut 3 bases from V and 7 bases from J; bases unmatched to any gene: 3. The germline gives CDR1 SGHVS, CDR2 FQNEAQ. This CDR3 region has 15 residues. The CDR3 nucleotides are TGTGCCAGCAGCTTGGGACTAGCGGGAGTAAATACGCAGTATTTT. Translating gives CASSLGLAGVNTQYF.

A few counts support this clonotype. The chain links TRBV29-1 to TRBJ2-3; 10 nucleotides match TRBD2. The CDR3 spans 15 residues. V dropped 1 base and J dropped 6; count of bases not matched to a gene: 7. Germline values: CDR1 SQVTM, CDR2 ANQGSEA. The CDR3 spells CSVEGAGGLADTQYF. The CDR3, as DNA: TGCAGCGTTGAAGGGGCAGGGGGACTAGCGGATACGCAGTATTTT.

Remarks on this clonotype: At one end, the junction sequence differs from germline, possibly due to a read error. The chain combines TRBV30 with TRBJ2-7; the D gene is possibly TRBD1 (6 bases). The CDR3 totals 12 residues. Germline V CDR1 and CDR2: GTSNPN, SVGIG (reference sequence). Here the CDR3 reads CAGSEQGYEQYF. The CDR3 DNA is TGTGCCGGGAGTGAACAGGGCTACGAGCAGTACTTC.

The gene calls are TRBV9 and TRBJ2-5; 11 nucleotides align to TRBD2. The V segment lost 0 bases and the J segment 4 bases; nucleotides outside the gene matches: 11. The CDR3 has 18 amino acids. CDR1 is SGDLS, CDR2 YYNGEE, per germline. The CDR3 region has the DNA TGTGCCAGCAGCGTAGTACTAGCGGGAGCAGTGTCGGGAGAGACCCAGTACTTC. As protein: CASSVVLAGAVSGETQYF.

This clonotype was observed a few times. The chain recombines TRBV11-2 with TRBJ2-3; a possible D gene is TRBD1 (7 bases). The V gene lost 5 bases and the J gene lost 1 base, with 22 bases spanning the gap. This CDR3 has 18 residues. The germline V gene encodes CDR1 SGHAT and CDR2 FQNNGV. The CDR3 region is CASSRKFNARGGTDTQYF. Here the CDR3 DNA reads TGTGCCAGCAGCCGTAAATTCAACGCCAGGGGGGGCACAGATACGCAGTATTTT.

The rearrangement uses TRBV25-1 and TRBJ2-7; tentative D call: TRBD2 (5 bases). The V gene's germline CDR1 is MGHDK and CDR2 SYGVNS. The CDR3 is 14 residues long. V lost 6 bases and J 3 bases, leaving 15 bases between the germline ends. The CDR3, as DNA: TGTGCCAGCAGCCGAGGCGGGTCCTACTACGAGCAGTACTTC. Protein: CASSRGGSYYEQYF.

The chain couples TRBV20-1 to TRBJ2-1; tentative D call: TRBD2 (6 bases). CDR1 is DFQATT, CDR2 SNEGSKA, per germline (reference sequence). The CDR3 consists of 15 residues. Deletions cut 5 bases from V and 1 base from J, with 15 bases between. As DNA, the CDR3 is TGCAGTGCTCCCCGCACTAGCAATTCCTACAATGAGCAGTTCTTC. Protein: CSAPRTSNSYNEQFF.